This T cell receptor (beta chain) was found in a study of cytomegalovirus exposure and HLA in healthy donors. TCRdb's copy holds only in-frame clones and misses some; the assay was immunoSEQ multiplex PCR. The table includes around 160,000 clones, around 81% detected once. CDR1 is LGHNA, CDR2 YSLEER, per germline. V shed 0 bases, J shed 3 bases, and the junction held 11 bases outside the gene matches. The length of the CDR3 is 17 residues. General observations from the study: It was found in a later analysis that first-cohort TCR clusters tended to co-occur in the 100 to 150 validation repertoires.

Regarding this clone: What it recognizes is unknown.

The sequencing input was PBMCs. This clonotype originated in a man aged 30 to 39 in good health and CMV-seropositive. The chain carries TRBV4-3 and TRBJ2-7; 7 positions match TRBD1. CDR3 DNA: TGCGCCAGCAGCCAAGATCTGTCACAGGGGTTCGGCTACGAGCAGTACTTC. This encodes CASSQDLSQGFGYEQYF.